This TCR beta chain comes out of a study of OX40 agonist ivuxolimab in advanced cancers. This clone showed up just once. Antigen: not known. The V and J ends lost 5 bases and 9 bases, in that order; junction bases with no gene match: 6. The V gene's germline CDR1 is LNHDA and CDR2 SQIVND (reference sequence). The CDR3 runs to 14 residues. The sampling schedule covered blood at baseline, cycle 4 day 1, and cycle 7 day 1. Broader study findings: Both CD4+ and CD8+ T cell populations in blood had undergone clonal expansion by week 6 at 0.1 to 3.0 mg/kg.

Sequencing used immunoSEQ multiplex PCR; TCRdb keeps in-frame clones, though not all of them. The sample records about 79,000 clones, around 91% being singletons. Here the sequenced sample was CD4+ or CD8+ T cells sorted from blood, taken in a trial of the OX40 agonist ivuxolimab. This receptor was obtained from an adult with an advanced solid tumor such as melanoma, head and neck, liver or kidney cancer. The chain recombines TRBV19 with TRBJ2-1, with 11 bases identical to TRBD1. CDR3 bases: TGTGCCAGTAGTGGACAGGGGGCCTATGGTGAGCAGTTCTTC. It codes for CASSGQGAYGEQFF.